This TCR beta chain emerged from a study of radiotherapy plus CTLA-4 blockade in lung cancer. The table came from immunoSEQ multiplex PCR; TCRdb's copy has only in-frame clones and leaves some out. This sample has around 72,000 clones, with roughly three quarters found just once. The CDR3 contains 14 residues. CDR1 and CDR2 (germline): LNHDA, SQIVND (reference sequence). Trimming took 7 bases from V and 8 from J, leaving 20 bases between them. The TCR originated in a human donor with non-small cell lung cancer who had a complete response to radiotherapy plus ipilimumab. The sample in question was peripheral blood, obtained from a patient treated with radiotherapy plus ipilimumab. The genes are TRBV19 and TRBJ1-1; tentative D call: TRBD1 (5 bases). CDR3 region: CASKDNHWSAEAFF. As DNA, the CDR3 is TGTGCCAGTAAGGACAATCATTGGTCGGCCGAAGCTTTCTTT.